A single sample gave rise to the 26 T cell receptor beta chains below, sequenced in a study of T cell clones after liver transplantation. The method was immunoSEQ multiplex PCR; TCRdb's version includes in-frame clones alone and lacks a portion of them. In the table there are approximately 100,000 clones, 80% to 90% of which are singletons. The sample was CD4+ T cells from blood, taken approximately 4 years after liver transplant. These receptors came from a human patient who received a liver transplant. Some T cells may be graft donor cells.

The chain couples TRBV27 to TRBJ2-7; D is unclear. Trimming pared 4 bases from V and 4 bases from J, leaving 5 bases between. The CDR3 consists of 11 residues. Germline-derived CDR1 and CDR2 are MNHEY and SMNVEV (reference sequence). Here the CDR3 reads CASSSPYEQYF. CDR3 nucleotide sequence: TGTGCCAGCAGTTCCCCTTACGAGCAGTACTTC.

The chain joins TRBV27 to TRBJ2-5, with TRBD1 identical over 11 bases. The V gene's germline CDR1 is MNHEY and CDR2 SMNVEV (reference sequence). The CDR3 runs to 15 residues. Germline trimming cut 5 bases from V and 7 bases from J; bases unmatched to any gene: 9. CDR3 in DNA: TGTGCCAGCAGTCCCGGACAGGGGGCTCTTGGGACCCAGTACTTC. As protein: CASSPGQGALGTQYF.

V is TRBV7-9 and J is TRBJ1-1; no clear D gene. Germline CDR1 SEHNR, CDR2 FQNEAQ (reference sequence). With 3 bases removed from V and 0 bases from J, the gap between germline ends came to 17 bases. The CDR3 totals 17 residues. This chain's CDR3 is CASSFLPEEPLNTEAFF. In nucleotides, the CDR3 is TGTGCCAGCAGCTTCCTCCCAGAGGAGCCCCTGAACACTGAAGCTTTCTTT.

V and J are TRBV18 and TRBJ1-1; D unclear. This CDR3 has 16 amino acids. Trimming removed 0 bases from V and 0 bases from J, with 11 bases in between. Germline lookup yields CDR1 KGHSH and CDR2 LQKENI. The CDR3 region is CASSPPGRSMNTEAFF. CDR3 nucleotides: TGTGCCAGCTCACCACCTGGGCGGAGCATGAACACTGAAGCTTTCTTT.

The chain recombines TRBV27 with TRBJ2-7; D gene uncertain. The germline CDR1 and CDR2 sequences are MNHEY and SMNVEV (reference sequence). The CDR3 spans 11 residues. V lost 4 bases and J 7 bases, leaving 8 bases between the germline ends. CDR3 sequence: CASSSLGEQYF. DNA of the CDR3: TGTGCCAGCAGTTCACTGGGGGAGCAGTACTTC.

The chain combines TRBV5-1 with TRBJ1-1; no clear D. Trimming pared 0 bases from V and 0 bases from J, leaving 9 bases between. The CDR3 has 15 amino acids. In germline, CDR1 is SGHRS, CDR2 YFSETQ. CDR3 in DNA: TGCGCCAGCAGCTTGGACGTGGGGATGAACACTGAAGCTTTCTTT. This translates into CASSLDVGMNTEAFF.

The chain couples TRBV6-4 to TRBJ2-3, with 9 bases lining up with TRBD2. Germline V CDR1 and CDR2: MRHNA, SNTAGT. The CDR3 has 15 amino acids. The V and J ends lost 4 bases and 0 bases, in that order; junction bases with no gene match: 2. The CDR3 region has the DNA TGTGCCAGCAGTGTTCTAGCGGGGAGCACAGATACGCAGTATTTT. This sequence encodes CASSVLAGSTDTQYF.

The gene calls are TRBV19 and TRBJ2-1; 12 bases are a match to TRBD2. The CDR3 length is 16 residues. The junction had 11 bases not matched to a gene; V was cut back by 6 bases and J by 8 bases. Germline CDR1 reads LNHDA; CDR2 reads SQIVND (reference sequence). The DNA for the CDR3 is TGTGCCAGTAGCCCCCCCGGGACTAGCGGGCTGTATGAGCAGTTCTTC. It yields the protein CASSPPGTSGLYEQFF.

The CDR3 sequence: CSAKGEGGYTF. The CDR3 DNA follows: TGCAGTGCTAAAGGGGAGGGTGGCTACACCTTC. The chain combines TRBV20-1 with TRBJ1-2; D may be TRBD1 (5 bases). Germline CDR1 is DFQATT and CDR2 is SNEGSKA (reference sequence). V lost 4 bases to trimming and J lost 7 bases, with 10 bases between them. The CDR3 runs to 11 residues.

The chain recombines TRBV9 with TRBJ2-3, with D uncertain. Trimming took off 1 base at V and 5 bases at J, with 5 bases between the two ends. CDR3 length equals 12 residues. CDR1 and CDR2 from the germline V gene are SGDLS and YYNGEE. CDR3 coding DNA: TGTGCCAGCAGCGTACTGGGAGATACGCAGTATTTT. Its translation: CASSVLGDTQYF.

The rearrangement links TRBV5-1 to TRBJ2-5; 7 bases agree with TRBD1. With 3 bases clipped from V and 0 bases from J, the junction kept 8 bases outside the gene matches. Germline-derived CDR1 and CDR2 are SGHRS and YFSETQ. This CDR3 has 16 amino acids. The CDR3 loop is CASSSIGQVNQETQYF. CDR3 in DNA: TGCGCCAGCAGCTCGATAGGACAGGTAAACCAAGAGACCCAGTACTTC.

The chain carries TRBV7-9 and TRBJ1-1; no clear D gene. V was shortened by 8 bases and J by 3 bases, with 7 bases between the two germline ends. CDR1 and CDR2 from the germline V gene are SEHNR and FQNEAQ (reference sequence). There are 11 residues in the CDR3. The CDR3 spells CASDIYTEAFF. In DNA form, the CDR3 reads TGTGCCAGCGACATCTACACTGAAGCTTTCTTT.

V gene TRBV6-1 combines with J gene TRBJ1-1; D remains ambiguous. The germline V gene encodes CDR1 MNHNS and CDR2 SASEGT. The CDR3 extends over 18 amino acids. V was trimmed by 4 bases and J by 5 bases, leaving 26 bases between them. The CDR3 bases are TGTGCCAGCAGTGGGGGTTTTGGTGTTGGTGGGTTCGGGACTGAAGCTTTCTTT. Its translation: CASSGGFGVGGFGTEAFF.

This clone was recorded once. V gene TRBV7-8 combines with J gene TRBJ1-1; a weak D match, TRBD1 (5 bases). The CDR3 has 13 residues. The V end lost 4 bases, the J end lost 0 bases, and 6 bases lay between the germline ends. Germline CDR1 and CDR2: SGHVS and FQNEAQ. The CDR3 nucleotides read TGTGCCAGCAGCTGGGACTTGAACACTGAAGCTTTCTTT. This translates into CASSWDLNTEAFF.

The chain is built from TRBV5-4 and TRBJ2-3; D perhaps matches TRBD2 (7 bases). Trimming took off 2 bases at V and 2 bases at J, with 12 bases between the two ends. CDR1 and CDR2 from the germline V gene are SGHNT and YYREEE (reference sequence). The CDR3 contains 15 residues. The CDR3 DNA sequence: TGTGCCAGCAGCTTAGGGGGGGGGCTCACAGATACGCAGTATTTT. Its protein product is CASSLGGGLTDTQYF.

The chain uses TRBV4-2 and TRBJ2-1, with a possible D match to TRBD2 (6 bases). V lost 0 bases and J 7 bases, leaving 16 bases between the germline ends. The germline V gene encodes CDR1 LGHNA and CDR2 YNFKEQ. This CDR3 contains 16 residues. The CDR3 region has the DNA TGTGCCAGCAGCCAAGAGTACGGGACTCCTGAAAATGAGCAGTTCTTC. This translates into CASSQEYGTPENEQFF.

The rearrangement joins TRBV19 to TRBJ1-3; D remains unclear. This CDR3 has 16 residues. From germline, CDR1 is LNHDA and CDR2 SQIVND (reference sequence). V was pared by 7 bases and J by 0 bases, with 16 bases between. The CDR3 sequence is CASTVHPQISGNTIYF. DNA of the CDR3: TGTGCCAGTACCGTACATCCCCAGATCTCTGGAAACACCATATATTTT.

The chain is built from TRBV11-1 and TRBJ2-7; D might be TRBD1 (5 bases). The V gene's germline CDR1 is SGHAT and CDR2 FQDESV (reference sequence). This CDR3 has 12 amino acids. V shed 4 bases and J shed 3 bases, with 7 bases lying between them. The CDR3: CASSSQGYEQYF. In DNA, the CDR3 is TGTGCCAGCAGCTCCCAGGGCTACGAGCAGTACTTC.

This chain joins TRBV7-3 and TRBJ2-1, with 7 bases matching TRBD2. The germline CDR1 and CDR2 sequences are SGHTA and FQGTGA. The ends lost 1 base at V and 8 bases at J; junction bases unmatched: 8. The CDR3 extends over 15 amino acids. CDR3 sequence: CASSLRGGRADEQFF. In nucleotides, the CDR3 is TGTGCCAGCAGCTTAAGGGGTGGGAGGGCCGATGAGCAGTTCTTC. Full variable domain (rest looked up from reference TRBV7-3 and TRBJ2-1): GAGVSQTPSNKVTEKGKYVELRCDPISGHTALYWYRQSLGQGPEFLIYFQGTGAADDSGLPNDRFFAVRPEGSVSTLKIQRTERGDSAVYLCASSLRGGRADEQFFGPGTRLTVL.

This chain connects TRBV7-3 to TRBJ2-1; 9 bases are shared with TRBD1. Germline V lookup: CDR1 SGHTA, CDR2 FQGTGA. The CDR3 covers 16 residues. Trimming removed 2 bases from V and 6 bases from J; junction bases left unmatched: 8. Here the CDR3 DNA reads TGTGCCAGCAGCTTATTATGGGACAGGGATCCCAATGAGCAGTTCTTC. Its translation: CASSLLWDRDPNEQFF.

The sample holds a few counts of this clone. The chain employs TRBV27 and TRBJ1-1, with D perhaps TRBD1 (6 bases). Germline V gene data show CDR1 as MNHEY and CDR2 as SMNVEV (reference sequence). Trimming pared 5 bases from V and 6 bases from J, leaving 16 bases between. The CDR3 is 14 amino acids. CDR3 DNA sequence: TGTGCCAGCAGTCAGGGAAGGGGGAGCGCTGAAGCTTTCTTT. It encodes CASSQGRGSAEAFF.

The chain recombines TRBV4-2 with TRBJ1-2, with a weak D call TRBD1 (5 bases). Trimming took 0 bases from V and 8 from J, leaving 25 bases between them. The CDR3 loop spans 18 amino acids. CDR1 and CDR2 from the germline V gene are LGHNA and YNFKEQ. CDR3 in DNA: TGTGCCAGCAGCCAAGAAGGGGCGGCGGGGGATCTTAAGAGGGGCTACACCTTC. This gives the protein CASSQEGAAGDLKRGYTF.

The rearrangement links TRBV28 to TRBJ2-5, with D perhaps TRBD2 (7 bases). CDR1 MDHEN and CDR2 SYDVKM come from the germline V gene. Trimming took 6 bases from V and 5 from J, leaving 16 bases between them. CDR3 size: 14 residues. This chain's CDR3 is CASSLGRGRETQYF. DNA of the CDR3: TGTGCCAGCAGCCTGGGGAGGGGGAGGGAGACCCAGTACTTC.

V usage is TRBV10-3 and J usage is TRBJ2-1; no clear D. The CDR3 extends over 16 amino acids. With 4 bases removed from V and 0 bases from J, the gap between germline ends came to 13 bases. Germline V lookup: CDR1 ENHRY, CDR2 SYGVKD. CDR3: CAISADLLSSYNEQFF. CDR3 in DNA: TGTGCCATCAGTGCCGACTTGTTGAGCTCCTACAATGAGCAGTTCTTC.

This chain links TRBV18 with TRBJ2-2; D may be TRBD1 or TRBD2 (6 bases each). The V end lost 1 base, the J end lost 4 bases, and 19 bases lay between the germline ends. This CDR3 region has 18 residues. The germline V gene encodes CDR1 KGHSH and CDR2 LQKENI. The CDR3 protein is CASSPLDFGGPGTGELFF. The DNA of the CDR3 is TGTGCCAGCTCACCACTTGATTTCGGGGGCCCGGGCACCGGGGAGCTGTTTTTT.

V is TRBV14 and J is TRBJ2-4; D remains unclear. Germline V gives CDR1 SGHDN, CDR2 FVKESK. V lost 4 bases and J lost 7, with 8 bases in between. This CDR3 is built from 12 residues. CDR3 protein: CASSLPGNIQYF. In nucleotides, the CDR3 is TGTGCCAGCAGCCTCCCCGGTAACATTCAGTACTTC.